This T cell receptor beta chain was profiled in a study of blood T cell repertoires in COVID-19. Study-level background: The origin of the acute and convalescent COVID-19 samples was the United States, Italy and Spain.

This CDR3 has 15 amino acids. Germline V gene data show CDR1 as SGHTA and CDR2 as FQGNSA. The trim removed 3 bases at V and 6 bases at J, leaving 3 bases unmatched. Original data processing: For nucleated cells, counts were estimated from reference gene primer amplification. Clones were read by immunoSEQ multiplex PCR, and TCRdb kept only the in-frame ones, dropping some. From that table come the V and J calls and clone size; the DNA was used to work out D and trimming. The sample shows some 260,000 clones, roughly 88% of them seen only once. The sequencing input was peripheral blood. The rearrangement joins TRBV7-2 to TRBJ1-6; 9 positions agree with TRBD1. The clonotype was recovered from a woman aged 40 to 50 who had recovered from COVID-19. The CDR3 DNA follows: TGTGCCAGCAGCTTGACAGGGGGTCCTAATTCACCCCTCCACTTT. Its protein product is CASSLTGGPNSPLHF. Filled out from reference TRBV7-2 and TRBJ1-6, the complete variable domain reads GAGVSQSPSNKVTEKGKDVELRCDPISGHTALYWYRQSLGQGLEFLIYFQGNSAPDKSGLPSDRFSAERTGGSVSTLTIQRTQQEDSAVYLCASSLTGGPNSPLHFGNGTRLTVT.